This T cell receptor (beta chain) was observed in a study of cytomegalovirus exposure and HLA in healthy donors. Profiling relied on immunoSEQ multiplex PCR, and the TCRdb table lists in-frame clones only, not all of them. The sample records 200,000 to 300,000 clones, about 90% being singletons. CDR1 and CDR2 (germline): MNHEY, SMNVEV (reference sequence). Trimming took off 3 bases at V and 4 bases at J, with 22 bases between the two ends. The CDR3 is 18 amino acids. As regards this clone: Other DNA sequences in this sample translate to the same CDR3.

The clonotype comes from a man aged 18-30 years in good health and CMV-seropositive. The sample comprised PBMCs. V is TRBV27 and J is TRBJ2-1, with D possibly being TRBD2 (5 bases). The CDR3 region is CASSLFGLAGSFYNEQFF. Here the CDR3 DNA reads TGTGCCAGCAGTTTGTTCGGGCTAGCTGGAAGCTTTTACAATGAGCAGTTCTTC.